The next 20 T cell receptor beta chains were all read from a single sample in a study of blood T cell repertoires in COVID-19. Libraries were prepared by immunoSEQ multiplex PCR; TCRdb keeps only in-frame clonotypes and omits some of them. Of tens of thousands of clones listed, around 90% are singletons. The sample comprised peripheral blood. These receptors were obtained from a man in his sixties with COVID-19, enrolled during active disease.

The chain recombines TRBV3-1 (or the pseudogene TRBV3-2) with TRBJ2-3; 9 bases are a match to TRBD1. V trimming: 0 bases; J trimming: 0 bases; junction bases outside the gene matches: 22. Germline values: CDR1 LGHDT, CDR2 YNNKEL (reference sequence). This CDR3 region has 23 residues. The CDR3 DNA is TGTGCCAGCAGCCAAGACGGGGACAGGGCCAGACTAGCCGAATCCCCTAGCACAGATACGCAGTATTTT. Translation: CASSQDGDRARLAESPSTDTQYF.

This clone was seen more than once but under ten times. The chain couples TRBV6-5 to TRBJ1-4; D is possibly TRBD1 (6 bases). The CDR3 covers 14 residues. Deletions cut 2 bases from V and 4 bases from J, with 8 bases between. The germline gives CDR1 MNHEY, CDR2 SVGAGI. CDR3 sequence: CASSYGQFNEKLFF. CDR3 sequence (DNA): TGTGCCAGCAGTTACGGACAGTTTAATGAAAAACTGTTTTTT.

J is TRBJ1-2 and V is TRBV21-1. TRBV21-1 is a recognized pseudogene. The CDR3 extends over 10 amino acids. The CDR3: CASTGAGYTF. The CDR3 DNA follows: TGTGCCAGCACCGGAGCGGGCTACACCTTC.

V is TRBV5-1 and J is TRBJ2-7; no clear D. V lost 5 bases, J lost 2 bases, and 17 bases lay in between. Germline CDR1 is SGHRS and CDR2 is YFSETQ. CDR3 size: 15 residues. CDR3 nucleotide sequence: TGCGCCAGCAGGTGGAAGAGCGAGCTAACCTACGAGCAGTACTTC. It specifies CASRWKSELTYEQYF.

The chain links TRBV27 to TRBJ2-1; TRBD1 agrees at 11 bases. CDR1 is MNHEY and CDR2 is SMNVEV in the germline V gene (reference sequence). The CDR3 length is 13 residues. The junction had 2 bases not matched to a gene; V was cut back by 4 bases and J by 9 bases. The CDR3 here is CASSWTGGFEQFF. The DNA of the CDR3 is TGTGCCAGCAGTTGGACAGGGGGCTTTGAGCAGTTCTTC.

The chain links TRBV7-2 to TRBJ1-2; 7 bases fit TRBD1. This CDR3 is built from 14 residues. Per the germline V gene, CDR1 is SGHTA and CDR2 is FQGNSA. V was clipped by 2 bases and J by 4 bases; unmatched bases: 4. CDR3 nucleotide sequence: TGTGCCAGCAGCTTAAGGGGGCCAAGCTATGGCTACACCTTC. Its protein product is CASSLRGPSYGYTF. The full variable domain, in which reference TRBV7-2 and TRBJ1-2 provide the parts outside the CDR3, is GAGVSQSPSNKVTEKGKDVELRCDPISGHTALYWYRQSLGQGLEFLIYFQGNSAPDKSGLPSDRFSAERTGGSVSTLTIQRTQQEDSAVYLCASSLRGPSYGYTFGSGTRLTVV.

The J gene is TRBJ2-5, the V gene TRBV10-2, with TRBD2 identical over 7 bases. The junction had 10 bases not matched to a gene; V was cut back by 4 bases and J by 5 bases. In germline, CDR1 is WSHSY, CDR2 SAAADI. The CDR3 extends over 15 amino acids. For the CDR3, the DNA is TGCGCCAGCAGTGTAGTGGGAGGGCCTCTGGAGACCCAGTACTTC. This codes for CASSVVGGPLETQYF.

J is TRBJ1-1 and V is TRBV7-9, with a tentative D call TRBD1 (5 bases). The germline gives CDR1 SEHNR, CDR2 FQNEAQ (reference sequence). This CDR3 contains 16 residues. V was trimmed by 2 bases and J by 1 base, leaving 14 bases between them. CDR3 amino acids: CASSLFRQLSNTEAFF. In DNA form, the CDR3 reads TGTGCCAGCAGCTTATTCAGACAGCTTTCGAACACTGAAGCTTTCTTT.

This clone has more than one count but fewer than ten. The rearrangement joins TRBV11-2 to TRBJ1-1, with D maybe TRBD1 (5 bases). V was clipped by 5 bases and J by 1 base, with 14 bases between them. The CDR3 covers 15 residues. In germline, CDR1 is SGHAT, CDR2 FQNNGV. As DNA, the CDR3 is TGTGCCAGCAGCCCACTTCGAGGACAGAACACTGAAGCTTTCTTT. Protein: CASSPLRGQNTEAFF.

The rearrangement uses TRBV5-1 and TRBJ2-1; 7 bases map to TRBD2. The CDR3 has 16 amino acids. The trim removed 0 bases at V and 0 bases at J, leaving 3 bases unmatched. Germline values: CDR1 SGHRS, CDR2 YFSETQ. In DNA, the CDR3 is TGCGCCAGCAGCTTGGGCGGGAGCGGCTCCTACAATGAGCAGTTCTTC. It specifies CASSLGGSGSYNEQFF.

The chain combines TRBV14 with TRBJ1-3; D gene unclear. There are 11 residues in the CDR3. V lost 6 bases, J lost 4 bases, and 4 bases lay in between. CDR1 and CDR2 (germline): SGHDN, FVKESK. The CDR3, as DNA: TGTGCCAGCAGAAGCGGAAACACCATATATTTT. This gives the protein CASRSGNTIYF. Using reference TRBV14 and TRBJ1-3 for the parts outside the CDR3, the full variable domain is EAGVTQFPSHSVIEKGQTVTLRCDPISGHDNLYWYRRVMGKEIKFLLHFVKESKQDESGMPNNRFLAERTGGTYSTLKVQPAELEDSGVYFCASRSGNTIYFGEGSWLTVV.

CDR3: CASSLQMDRRGYYGYTF. The CDR3 nucleotides are TGTGCCAGCAGCTTACAAATGGACAGGAGGGGATACTATGGCTACACCTTC. The chain combines TRBV5-5 with TRBJ1-2, with 7 positions matching TRBD1. The V gene end was trimmed by 2 bases and the J gene end by 3 bases; junction bases not matched to a gene: 13. In germline, CDR1 is SGHKS, CDR2 YYEKEE (reference sequence). The CDR3 spans 17 residues.

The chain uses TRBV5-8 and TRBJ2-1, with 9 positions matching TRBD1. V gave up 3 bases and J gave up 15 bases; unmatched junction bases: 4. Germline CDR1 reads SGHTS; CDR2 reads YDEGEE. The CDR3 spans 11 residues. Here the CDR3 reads CASSWDRVRFF. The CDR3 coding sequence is TGTGCCAGCAGCTGGGACAGGGTGCGGTTCTTC.

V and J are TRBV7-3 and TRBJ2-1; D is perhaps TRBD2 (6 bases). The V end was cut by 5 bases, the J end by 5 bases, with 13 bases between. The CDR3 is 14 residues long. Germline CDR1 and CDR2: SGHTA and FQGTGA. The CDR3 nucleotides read TGTGCCAGCAGCCACCCCGGGGGTCACAATGAGCAGTTCTTC. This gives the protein CASSHPGGHNEQFF.

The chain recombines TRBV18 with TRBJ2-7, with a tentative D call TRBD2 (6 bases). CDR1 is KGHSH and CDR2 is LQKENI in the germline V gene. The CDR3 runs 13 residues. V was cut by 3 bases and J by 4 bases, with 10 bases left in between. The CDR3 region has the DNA TGTGCCAGCTCACCCGGGACTGCTTACGAGCAGTACTTC. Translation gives CASSPGTAYEQYF. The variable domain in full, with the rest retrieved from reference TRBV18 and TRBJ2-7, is NAGVMQNPRHLVRRRGQEARLRCSPMKGHSHVYWYRQLPEEGLKFMVYLQKENIIDESGMPKERFSAEFPKEGPSILRIQQVVRGDSAAYFCASSPGTAYEQYFGPGTRLTVT.

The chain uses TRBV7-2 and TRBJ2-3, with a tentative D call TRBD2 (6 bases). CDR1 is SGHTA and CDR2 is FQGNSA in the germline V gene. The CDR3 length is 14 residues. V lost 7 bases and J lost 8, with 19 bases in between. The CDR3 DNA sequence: TGTGCCAGCACTAACCCGACTAGTCCGGGTACGCAGTATTTT. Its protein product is CASTNPTSPGTQYF.

For the CDR3, the DNA is TGTGCCAGCAGCTTGGGCGTTGACCTGAACACCGGGGAGCTGTTTTTT. Residues: CASSLGVDLNTGELFF. V gene TRBV7-9 combines with J gene TRBJ2-2; D call uncertain. The CDR3 extends over 16 amino acids. V shed 3 bases and J shed 1 base, with 12 bases lying between them. From germline, CDR1 is SEHNR and CDR2 FQNEAQ (reference sequence).

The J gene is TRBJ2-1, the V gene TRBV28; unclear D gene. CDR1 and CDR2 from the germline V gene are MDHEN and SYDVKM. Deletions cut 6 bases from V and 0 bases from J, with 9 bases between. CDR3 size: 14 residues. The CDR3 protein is CASRSQNSYNEQFF. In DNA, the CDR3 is TGTGCCAGCAGGAGCCAAAACTCCTACAATGAGCAGTTCTTC.

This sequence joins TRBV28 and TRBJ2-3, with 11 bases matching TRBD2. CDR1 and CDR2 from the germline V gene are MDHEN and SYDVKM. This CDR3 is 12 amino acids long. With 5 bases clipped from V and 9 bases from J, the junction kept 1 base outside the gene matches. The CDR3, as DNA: TGTGCCAGCAGTACTAGCGGGAGCACGCAGTATTTT. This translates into CASSTSGSTQYF. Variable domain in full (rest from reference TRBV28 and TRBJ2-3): DVKVTQSSRYLVKRTGEKVFLECVQDMDHENMFWYRQDPGLGLRLIYFSYDVKMKEKGDIPEGYSVSREKKERFSLILESASTNQTSMYLCASSTSGSTQYFGPGTRLTVL.

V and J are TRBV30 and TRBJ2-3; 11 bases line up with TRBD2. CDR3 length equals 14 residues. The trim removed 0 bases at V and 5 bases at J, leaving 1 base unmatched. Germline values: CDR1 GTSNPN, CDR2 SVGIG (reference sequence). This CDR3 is CAWSVTSGIDTQYF. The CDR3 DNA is TGTGCCTGGAGTGTGACTAGCGGGATAGATACGCAGTATTTT. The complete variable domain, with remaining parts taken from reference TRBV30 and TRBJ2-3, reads SQTIHQWPATLVQPVGSPLSLECTVEGTSNPNLYWYRQAAGRGLQLLFYSVGIGQISSEVPQNLSASRPQDRQFILSSKKLLLSDSGFYLCAWSVTSGIDTQYFGPGTRLTVL.